A selection of T cell receptor beta chains follows, all from one sample in a study of CD8+ T cells in alopecia areata. Clones were sequenced by immunoSEQ multiplex PCR, and TCRdb holds only the in-frame ones, with some missing. Of about 170,000 clones in the sample, 50% to 75% are singletons; the top ten hold around 16%. Material: CD4+ T cells sorted from blood, obtained between weeks 55 and 65, from a patient treated with tofacitinib. Receptor source: a human donor with alopecia areata. Each CDR3 is given with its conserved first and last residue. D genes are given only for firm matches. Clone sizes are given selectively: once, few, many, or a class where the clone is expanded.

v_call: TRBV30
clone_size: NA
cdr3_length: 12
j_call: TRBJ1-2
d_call: NA
cdr3_aa: CALLVGAYGYTF
cdr3_nt: TGTGCCCTCCTGGTGGGGGCCTATGGCTACACCTTC

v_call: TRBV5-1
clone_size: NA
cdr3_length: 17
j_call: TRBJ2-5
d_call: NA
cdr3_aa: CASNRGLRQVGGETQYF
cdr3_nt: TGCGCCAGTAACCGAGGTCTTCGACAGGTTGGAGGAGAGACCCAGTACTTC

v_call: TRBV29-1
clone_size: few
cdr3_length: 15
j_call: TRBJ2-4
d_call: TRBD1
cdr3_aa: CSARQGGMAKNIQYF
cdr3_nt: TGCAGCGCCCGACAGGGGGGGATGGCCAAAAACATTCAGTACTTC

v_call: TRBV7-7
clone_size: NA
cdr3_length: 14
j_call: TRBJ2-3
d_call: TRBD2
cdr3_aa: CASSSGLPTDTQYF
cdr3_nt: TGTGCCAGCAGCTCGGGACTACCCACAGATACGCAGTATTTT

v_call: TRBV19
clone_size: few
cdr3_length: 15
j_call: TRBJ2-5
d_call: TRBD2
cdr3_aa: CASQSSGGAAETQYF
cdr3_nt: TGTGCCAGCCAATCTAGCGGGGGGGCCGCGGAGACCCAGTACTTC

v_call: TRBV2
clone_size: NA
cdr3_length: 12
j_call: TRBJ1-2
d_call: NA
cdr3_aa: CASRGGTYGYTF
cdr3_nt: TGTGCCAGCAGAGGAGGGACCTATGGCTACACCTTC

v_call: TRBV9
clone_size: NA
cdr3_length: 14
j_call: TRBJ1-2
d_call: TRBD1
cdr3_aa: CASSPGDREYGYTF
cdr3_nt: TGTGCCAGCAGCCCCGGGGACAGGGAATATGGCTACACCTTC

v_call: TRBV5-6
clone_size: once
cdr3_length: 14
j_call: TRBJ1-6
d_call: NA
cdr3_aa: CASSLDLANSPLHF
cdr3_nt: TGTGCCAGCAGCTTAGACTTAGCGAATTCACCCCTCCACTTT

v_call: TRBV7-2
clone_size: NA
cdr3_length: 12
j_call: TRBJ1-2
d_call: NA
cdr3_aa: CASRLQNYGYTF
cdr3_nt: TGTGCCAGCAGGCTTCAAAACTATGGCTACACCTTC

v_call: TRBV7-2
clone_size: once
cdr3_length: 13
j_call: TRBJ1-5
d_call: TRBD1
cdr3_aa: CASSLGQNQPQHF
cdr3_nt: TGTGCCAGCAGCCTGGGACAGAATCAGCCCCAGCATTTT

v_call: TRBV29-1
clone_size: NA
cdr3_length: 14
j_call: TRBJ2-2
d_call: NA
cdr3_aa: CSVAGVSNTGELFF
cdr3_nt: TGCAGCGTGGCAGGAGTATCGAACACCGGGGAGCTGTTTTTT

v_call: TRBV18
clone_size: NA
cdr3_length: 13
j_call: TRBJ2-5
d_call: NA
cdr3_aa: CASSPITGETQYF
cdr3_nt: TGTGCCAGCTCACCAATCACTGGAGAGACCCAGTACTTC

v_call: TRBV29-1
clone_size: NA
cdr3_length: 13
j_call: TRBJ1-1
d_call: TRBD1
cdr3_aa: CSVSGQPNTEAFF
cdr3_nt: TGCAGCGTCTCGGGACAGCCGAACACTGAAGCTTTCTTT

v_call: TRBV18
clone_size: NA
cdr3_length: 14
j_call: TRBJ2-3
d_call: NA
cdr3_aa: CASSPPGGADTQYF
cdr3_nt: TGTGCCAGCTCGCCTCCCGGGGGCGCAGATACGCAGTATTTT

v_call: TRBV7-2
clone_size: NA
cdr3_length: 14
j_call: TRBJ1-1
d_call: NA
cdr3_aa: CASSSSAANTEAFF
cdr3_nt: TGTGCCAGCAGCTCATCTGCGGCGAACACTGAAGCTTTCTTT

v_call: TRBV25-1
clone_size: NA
cdr3_length: 15
j_call: TRBJ2-3
d_call: NA
cdr3_aa: CASSEYNELGDTQYF
cdr3_nt: TGTGCCAGCAGTGAATACAACGAACTAGGAGATACGCAGTATTTT

v_call: TRBV7-9
clone_size: NA
cdr3_length: 14
j_call: TRBJ1-1
d_call: NA
cdr3_aa: CASSLTQVNTEAFF
cdr3_nt: TGTGCCAGCAGTTTAACACAGGTGAACACTGAAGCTTTCTTT

v_call: TRBV5-1
clone_size: NA
cdr3_length: 18
j_call: TRBJ2-5
d_call: TRBD2
cdr3_aa: CASSFPLLGREHEETQYF
cdr3_nt: TGCGCCAGCAGCTTTCCCCTCCTGGGGAGGGAGCATGAAGAGACCCAGTACTTC

v_call: TRBV4-2
clone_size: few
cdr3_length: 14
j_call: TRBJ2-7
d_call: NA
cdr3_aa: CASSLRLASYEQYF
cdr3_nt: TGTGCCAGCAGCTTGCGGTTGGCCTCTTACGAGCAGTACTTC

v_call: TRBV7-3
clone_size: NA
cdr3_length: 13
j_call: TRBJ2-2
d_call: NA
cdr3_aa: CASSPVLAGELFF
cdr3_nt: TGTGCCAGCAGCCCGGTCCTAGCCGGGGAGCTGTTTTTT

v_call: TRBV7-3
clone_size: many
cdr3_length: 15
j_call: TRBJ2-7
d_call: TRBD1
cdr3_aa: CASSTAGQGIYEQYF
cdr3_nt: TGTGCCAGCAGCACCGCGGGACAGGGGATTTACGAGCAGTACTTC

v_call: TRBV30
clone_size: once
cdr3_length: 16
j_call: TRBJ2-4
d_call: NA
cdr3_aa: CAWTTVGGLAKNIQYF
cdr3_nt: TGTGCCTGGACCACAGTGGGGGGCCTAGCCAAAAACATTCAGTACTTC

v_call: TRBV5-1
clone_size: few
cdr3_length: 16
j_call: TRBJ2-1
d_call: TRBD2
cdr3_aa: CASSVSGGEAYNEQFF
cdr3_nt: TGCGCCAGCAGCGTAAGCGGGGGGGAGGCCTACAATGAGCAGTTCTTC